This T cell receptor beta chain was identified in a study of T-cell reconstitution after alpha-beta-depleted transplantation in children. Germline V gives CDR1 SEHNR, CDR2 FQNEAQ (reference sequence). Trimming removed 5 bases from V and 0 bases from J, with 14 bases in between. This CDR3 has 17 amino acids. The authors prepared the TCRbeta library with unique molecular identifiers. MiXCR was run by TCRdb on the PCR reads, yielding one entry per CDR3 protein. Of hundreds of thousands of distinct CDR3 sequences listed, 10% to 13% were seen once; the top ten hold around 2%. Whole-study findings and limits: Reportedly, alpha-beta T cells present about two months post-transplant originated from several hundred expanded clones of graft origin. T-cell counts and diversity at one year post-transplant came mainly from newly produced T cells. The origin of high day-60 TCRbeta diversity in some patients lay in surviving recipient T cells and thymic progenitors.

This clonotype occurred a few times. Antigen unknown. This sample comprised PBMCs, obtained before TCRalphabeta/CD19-depleted stem cell transplant. This clonotype originated in a child aged 2 to 10 with inherited bone marrow failure, due to receive a stem cell transplant. This chain connects TRBV7-9 to TRBJ2-6, with D perhaps TRBD1 (5 bases). The CDR3 reads CASSPKGPYSGANVLTF. CDR3 DNA sequence: TGTGCCAGCAGCCCGAAGGGGCCTTACTCTGGGGCCAACGTCCTGACTTTC.